This T cell receptor (beta chain) was captured in a study of blood T cells in healthy people across ages. Notes on the study in general: CMV status of donors was not determined, possibly confounding expanded clonotype changes. Greater diversity and more naive CD4+ cells were seen in long-lived donors than in aged donors.

The second PCR ran about 6 to 12 cycles with a sample-barcoded 5' primer and J-beta primers. TCRdb processed the 5' RACE reads anew with MiXCR; each CDR3 protein has one entry. The table has roughly 790,000 distinct CDR3 sequences, 43% seen once; the top ten hold 20% to 25%. The donors, aged roughly 6 to 95, were healthy Caucasians from Russia. Each donor had 7.5 to 10 milliliters of peripheral blood drawn. This clonotype has more than one count but fewer than ten. The antigen remains undetermined. The sequenced sample consisted of blood. The source is a woman aged 55-69 years in good health.

In DNA form, the CDR3 reads TGCAGTGCTAGAGACCCGGGACAGATGAACACTGAAGCTTTCTTT. Translating it yields CSARDPGQMNTEAFF. V and J are TRBV20-1 and TRBJ1-1; TRBD1 matches 7 bases. Germline CDR1 DFQATT, CDR2 SNEGSKA (reference sequence). V dropped 0 bases and J dropped 0; count of bases not matched to a gene: 4. This CDR3 region has 15 residues.